This TCR beta chain was recovered during a study of CD8+ T cells in alopecia areata. At the level of the study: The drug, tofacitinib, lasted 6 to 18 months, followed by 6 months off drug.

The V gene's germline CDR1 is SQVTM and CDR2 ANQGSEA. V was pared by 7 bases and J by 3 bases, with 2 bases of the junction left unmatched. This CDR3 contains 11 residues. Following extraction, RNA underwent reverse transcription to cDNA, which served as the sequencing template. TCRdb's table, derived via immunoSEQ multiplex PCR, lists solely in-frame clones and lacks some. The data show a few hundred thousand clones, 60% seen once. Treatment meaning: oral pan-JAK inhibitor, 5-10 mg twice daily. Alopecia areata patients had lesional scalp punch biopsies and peripheral blood taken from them. V and J are TRBV29-1 and TRBJ1-1, with TRBD1 identical over 7 bases. Sequencing used CD4+ T cells sorted from blood, obtained around week 54, from a patient treated with tofacitinib. The sequence was collected from a human donor with alopecia areata. The CDR3 loop is CSAQGYTEAFF. The CDR3 nucleotides are TGCAGCGCACAGGGGTACACTGAAGCTTTCTTT.